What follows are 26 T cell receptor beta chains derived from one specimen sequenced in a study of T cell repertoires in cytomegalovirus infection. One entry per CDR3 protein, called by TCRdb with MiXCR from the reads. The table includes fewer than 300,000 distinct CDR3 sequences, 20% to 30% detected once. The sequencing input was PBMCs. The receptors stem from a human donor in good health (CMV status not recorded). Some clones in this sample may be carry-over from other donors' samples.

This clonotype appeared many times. The CDR3: CASSPGSGQGTYNEQFF. As DNA, the CDR3 is TGTGCCAGCAGCCCGGGGTCGGGACAGGGGACCTACAATGAGCAGTTCTTC. The V gene is TRBV11-3, the J gene TRBJ2-1, with TRBD1 matching 10 bases. With 5 bases clipped from V and 2 bases from J, the junction kept 9 bases outside the gene matches. The CDR3 has 17 amino acids. The germline V gene has CDR1 SGHNT and CDR2 YENEEA.

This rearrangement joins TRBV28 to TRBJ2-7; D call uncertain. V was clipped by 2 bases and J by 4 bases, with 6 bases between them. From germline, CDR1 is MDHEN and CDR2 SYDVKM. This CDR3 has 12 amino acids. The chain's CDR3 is CASSLSRYEQYF. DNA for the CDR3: TGTGCCAGCAGTTTAAGTCGATACGAGCAGTACTTC.

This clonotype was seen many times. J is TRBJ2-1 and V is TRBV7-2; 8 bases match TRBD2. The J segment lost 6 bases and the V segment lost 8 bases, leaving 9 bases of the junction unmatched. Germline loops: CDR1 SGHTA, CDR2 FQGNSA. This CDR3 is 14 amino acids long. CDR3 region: CASRLPGTSNEQFF. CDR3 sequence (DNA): TGTGCCAGCCGCCTCCCTGGGACTAGCAATGAGCAGTTCTTC.

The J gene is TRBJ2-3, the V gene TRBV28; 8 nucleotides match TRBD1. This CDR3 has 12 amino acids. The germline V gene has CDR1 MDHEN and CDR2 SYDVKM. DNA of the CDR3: TGTGCTACGGACAGGGCTGGAGATACGCAGTATTTT. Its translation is CATDRAGDTQYF.

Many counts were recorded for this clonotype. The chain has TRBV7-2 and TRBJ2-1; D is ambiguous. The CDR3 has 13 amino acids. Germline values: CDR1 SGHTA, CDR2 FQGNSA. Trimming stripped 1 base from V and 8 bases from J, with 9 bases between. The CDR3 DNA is TGTGCCAGCAGCTTAGGAAGGGTCCATGAGCAGTTCTTC. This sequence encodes CASSLGRVHEQFF. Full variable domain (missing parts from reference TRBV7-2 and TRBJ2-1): GAGVSQSPSNKVTEKGKDVELRCDPISGHTALYWYRQSLGQGLEFLIYFQGNSAPDKSGLPSDRFSAERTGGSVSTLTIQRTQQEDSAVYLCASSLGRVHEQFFGPGTRLTVL.

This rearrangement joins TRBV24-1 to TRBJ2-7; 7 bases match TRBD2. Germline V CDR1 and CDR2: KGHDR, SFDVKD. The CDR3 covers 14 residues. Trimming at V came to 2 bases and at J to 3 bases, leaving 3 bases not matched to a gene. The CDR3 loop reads CATSDSGTNYEQYF. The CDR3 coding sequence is TGTGCCACCAGTGATTCCGGGACTAACTACGAGCAGTACTTC.

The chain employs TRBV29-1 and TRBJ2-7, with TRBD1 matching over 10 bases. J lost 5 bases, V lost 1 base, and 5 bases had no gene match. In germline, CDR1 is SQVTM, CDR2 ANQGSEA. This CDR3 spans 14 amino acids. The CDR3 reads CSVEAGTGVHEQYF. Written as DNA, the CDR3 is TGCAGCGTTGAAGCCGGGACAGGGGTCCACGAGCAGTACTTC.

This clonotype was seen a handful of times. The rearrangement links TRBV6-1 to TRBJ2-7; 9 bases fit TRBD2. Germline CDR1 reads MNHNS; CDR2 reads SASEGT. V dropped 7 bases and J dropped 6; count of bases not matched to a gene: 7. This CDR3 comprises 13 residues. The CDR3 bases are TGTGCCAGCACTCTGCGGGGGGGCCGCGAGCAGTACTTC. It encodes CASTLRGGREQYF.

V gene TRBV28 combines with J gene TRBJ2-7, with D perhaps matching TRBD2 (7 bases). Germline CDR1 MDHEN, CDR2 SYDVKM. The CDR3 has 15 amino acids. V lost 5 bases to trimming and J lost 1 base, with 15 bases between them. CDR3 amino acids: CASSLGGDKSYEQYF. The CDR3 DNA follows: TGTGCCAGCAGTCTGGGAGGGGACAAATCCTACGAGCAGTACTTC.

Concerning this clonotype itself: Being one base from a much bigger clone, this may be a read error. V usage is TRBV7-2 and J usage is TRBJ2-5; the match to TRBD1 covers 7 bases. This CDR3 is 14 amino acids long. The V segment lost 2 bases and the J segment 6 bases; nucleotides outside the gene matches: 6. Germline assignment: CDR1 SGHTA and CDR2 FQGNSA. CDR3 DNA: TGTGCCAGCAGCTTACGGGGACAGTCAAAGACCCAGTACTTC. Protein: CASSLRGQSKTQYF.

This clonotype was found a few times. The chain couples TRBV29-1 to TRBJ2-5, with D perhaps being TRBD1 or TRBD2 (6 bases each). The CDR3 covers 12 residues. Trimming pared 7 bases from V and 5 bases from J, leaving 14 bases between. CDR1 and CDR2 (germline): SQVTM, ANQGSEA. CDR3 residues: CSGMGGGETQYF. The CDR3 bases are TGCAGCGGTATGGGGGGCGGGGAGACCCAGTACTTC.

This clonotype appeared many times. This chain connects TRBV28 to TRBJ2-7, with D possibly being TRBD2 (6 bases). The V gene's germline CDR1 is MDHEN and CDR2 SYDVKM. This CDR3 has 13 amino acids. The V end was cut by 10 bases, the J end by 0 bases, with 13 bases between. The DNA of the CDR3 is TGTGCCACCGGGGAGGACTTCTCCTACGAGCAGTACTTC. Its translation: CATGEDFSYEQYF. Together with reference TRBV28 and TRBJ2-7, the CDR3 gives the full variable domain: DVKVTQSSRYLVKRTGEKVFLECVQDMDHENMFWYRQDPGLGLRLIYFSYDVKMKEKGDIPEGYSVSREKKERFSLILESASTNQTSMYLCATGEDFSYEQYFGPGTRLTVT.

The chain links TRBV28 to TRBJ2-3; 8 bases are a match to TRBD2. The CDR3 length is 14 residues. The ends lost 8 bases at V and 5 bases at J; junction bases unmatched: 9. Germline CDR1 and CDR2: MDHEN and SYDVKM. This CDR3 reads CASATGGPIDTQYF. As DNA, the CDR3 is TGTGCCAGCGCAACGGGAGGGCCTATAGATACGCAGTATTTT.

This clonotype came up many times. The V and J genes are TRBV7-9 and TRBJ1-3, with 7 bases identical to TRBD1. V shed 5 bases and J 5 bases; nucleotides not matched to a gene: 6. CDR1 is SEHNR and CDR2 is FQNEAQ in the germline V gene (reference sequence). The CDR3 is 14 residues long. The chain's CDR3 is CASSPRDRRNTIYF. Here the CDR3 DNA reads TGTGCCAGCAGCCCCCGGGACAGAAGAAACACCATATATTTT.

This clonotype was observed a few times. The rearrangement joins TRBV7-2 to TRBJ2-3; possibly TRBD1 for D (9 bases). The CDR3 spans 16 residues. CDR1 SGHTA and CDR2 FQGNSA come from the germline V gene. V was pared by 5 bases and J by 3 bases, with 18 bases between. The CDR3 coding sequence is TGTGCCAGCAGCCGGGAGGGAGGGACAGGGACAGATACGCAGTATTTT. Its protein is CASSREGGTGTDTQYF.

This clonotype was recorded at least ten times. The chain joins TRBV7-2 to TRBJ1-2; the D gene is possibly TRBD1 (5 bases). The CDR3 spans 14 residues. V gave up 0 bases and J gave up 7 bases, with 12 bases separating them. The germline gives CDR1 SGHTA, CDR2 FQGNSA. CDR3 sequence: CASSLARRGSGYTF. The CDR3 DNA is TGTGCCAGCAGCTTAGCGCGGCGGGGGTCTGGCTACACCTTC.

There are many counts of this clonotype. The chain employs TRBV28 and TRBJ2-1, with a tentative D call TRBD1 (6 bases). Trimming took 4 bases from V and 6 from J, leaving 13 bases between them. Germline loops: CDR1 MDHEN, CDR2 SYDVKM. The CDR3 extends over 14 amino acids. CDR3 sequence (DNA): TGTGCCAGCAGTTCGCACCGGGACACCAATGAGCAGTTCTTC. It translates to CASSSHRDTNEQFF.

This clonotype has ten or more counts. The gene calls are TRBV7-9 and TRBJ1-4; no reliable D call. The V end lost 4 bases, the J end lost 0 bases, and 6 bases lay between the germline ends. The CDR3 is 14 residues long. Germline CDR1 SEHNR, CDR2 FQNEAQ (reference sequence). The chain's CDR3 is CASSYQATNEKLFF. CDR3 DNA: TGTGCCAGCAGCTATCAGGCAACTAATGAAAAACTGTTTTTT.

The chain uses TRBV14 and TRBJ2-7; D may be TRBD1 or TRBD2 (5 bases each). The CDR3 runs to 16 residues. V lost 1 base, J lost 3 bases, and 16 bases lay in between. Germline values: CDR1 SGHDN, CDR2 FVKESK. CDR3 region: CASSQVSGTLFYEQYF. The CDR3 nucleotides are TGTGCCAGCAGCCAAGTGTCGGGGACCCTATTCTACGAGCAGTACTTC.

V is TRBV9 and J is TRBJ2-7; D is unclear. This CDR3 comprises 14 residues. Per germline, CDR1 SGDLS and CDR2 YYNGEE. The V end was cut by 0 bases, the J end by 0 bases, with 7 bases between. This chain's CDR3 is CASSVEAVSYEQYF. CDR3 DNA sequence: TGTGCCAGCAGCGTAGAGGCCGTCTCCTACGAGCAGTACTTC.

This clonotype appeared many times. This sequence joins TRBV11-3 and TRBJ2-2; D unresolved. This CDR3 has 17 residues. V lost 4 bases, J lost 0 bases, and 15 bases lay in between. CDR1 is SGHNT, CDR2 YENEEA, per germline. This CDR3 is CASSSPRGYPNTGELFF. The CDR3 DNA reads TGTGCCAGCAGCTCCCCCCGAGGCTATCCGAACACCGGGGAGCTGTTTTTT.

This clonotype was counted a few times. This chain's CDR3 is CASSVGQGVQETQYF. CDR3 nucleotide sequence: TGTGCCAGCAGTGTCGGACAGGGAGTTCAAGAGACCCAGTACTTC. This chain joins TRBV27 and TRBJ2-5; TRBD1 matches 8 bases. The CDR3 runs to 15 residues. The V gene end was trimmed by 5 bases and the J gene end by 2 bases; junction bases not matched to a gene: 7. Looked up from germline, CDR1 is MNHEY and CDR2 is SMNVEV (reference sequence).

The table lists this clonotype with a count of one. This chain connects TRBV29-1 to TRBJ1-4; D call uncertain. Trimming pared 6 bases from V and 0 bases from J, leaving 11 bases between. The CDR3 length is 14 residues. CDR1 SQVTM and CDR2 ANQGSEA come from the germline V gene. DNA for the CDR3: TGCAGCGTACCAGGACGCACAACTAATGAAAAACTGTTTTTT. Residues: CSVPGRTTNEKLFF.

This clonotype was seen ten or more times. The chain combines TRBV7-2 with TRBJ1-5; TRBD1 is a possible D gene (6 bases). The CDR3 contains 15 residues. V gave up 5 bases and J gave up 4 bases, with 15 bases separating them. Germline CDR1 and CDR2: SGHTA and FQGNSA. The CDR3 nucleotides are TGTGCCAGCAGCCCCGGAGGGGGTGGAAATCAGCCCCAGCATTTT. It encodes CASSPGGGGNQPQHF.

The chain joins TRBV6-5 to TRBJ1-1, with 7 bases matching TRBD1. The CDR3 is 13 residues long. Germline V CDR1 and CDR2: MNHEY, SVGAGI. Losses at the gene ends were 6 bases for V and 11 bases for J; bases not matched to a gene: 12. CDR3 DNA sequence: TGTGCCAGCAGCAAATCAGTACAGGGGAACGCTTTCTTT. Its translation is CASSKSVQGNAFF.

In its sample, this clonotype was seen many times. CDR3 nucleotide sequence: TGTGCCAGCAGCTTAGCGGGAGGGACTAACAATGAGCAGTTCTTC. Translating gives CASSLAGGTNNEQFF. The J gene is TRBJ2-1, the V gene TRBV7-2; the match to TRBD2 covers 7 bases. In germline, CDR1 is SGHTA, CDR2 FQGNSA. Trimming took 0 bases from V and 5 from J; bases not matched to a gene: 4. The CDR3 is made up of 15 amino acids.